This T cell receptor beta chain was identified during a study of T cell responses to AZD1222 COVID-19 vaccine. Study results and limitations: Rises in breadth and depth of Spike-specific TCRs came after two AZD1222 doses. There were mostly white British donors and more females than males, and clonal diversity was possibly underestimated. Researchers took repertoire samples only after the peak T cell response had come.

Clones were sequenced by immunoSEQ multiplex PCR, and TCRdb holds only the in-frame ones, with some missing. The sample holds some 200,000 clones, around 92% seen once. The CDR3 has 15 residues. CDR1 is MDHEN, CDR2 SYDVKM, per germline. V lost 1 base and J lost 4, with 13 bases in between. In regard to this clone: Its antigen is as yet unknown.

The sample was peripheral blood, taken on day 0 of AZD1222 vaccination. The sequence was collected from an adult in good health. J is TRBJ1-1 and V is TRBV28, with a weak D call TRBD1 (6 bases). The CDR3: CASSLYGGPGTEAFF. CDR3 DNA sequence: TGTGCCAGCAGTTTATACGGGGGGCCGGGCACTGAAGCTTTCTTT.